The T cell receptor beta chain under discussion was sequenced for a study of blood T cell repertoires in COVID-19. The CDR3 runs to 15 residues. V dropped 2 bases and J dropped 0 bases, with 8 bases sitting between them. Looked up from germline, CDR1 is SGHDT and CDR2 is YYEEEE. This clone was counted only a few times. The data were produced by immunoSEQ multiplex PCR, yet TCRdb's version contains in-frame clones alone and is incomplete. This sample yields roughly 500,000 clones, of which around 87% are seen a single time; approximately 2% belongs to the top ten. The age range of participants was 18 to 89 years, with residence in approximately 25 US areas. The recovered donors of Cohort 3 showed two negative PCRs, clearance, or symptom resolution.

The chain couples TRBV5-6 to TRBJ2-2; D remains ambiguous. This sequence was found in a woman aged 40 to 50 who had recovered from COVID-19. The material sequenced was PBMCs or T cells enriched from blood (not recorded which). The CDR3 sequence: CASSLRHANTGELFF. In nucleotides, the CDR3 is TGTGCCAGCAGCTTAAGACACGCGAACACCGGGGAGCTGTTTTTT.